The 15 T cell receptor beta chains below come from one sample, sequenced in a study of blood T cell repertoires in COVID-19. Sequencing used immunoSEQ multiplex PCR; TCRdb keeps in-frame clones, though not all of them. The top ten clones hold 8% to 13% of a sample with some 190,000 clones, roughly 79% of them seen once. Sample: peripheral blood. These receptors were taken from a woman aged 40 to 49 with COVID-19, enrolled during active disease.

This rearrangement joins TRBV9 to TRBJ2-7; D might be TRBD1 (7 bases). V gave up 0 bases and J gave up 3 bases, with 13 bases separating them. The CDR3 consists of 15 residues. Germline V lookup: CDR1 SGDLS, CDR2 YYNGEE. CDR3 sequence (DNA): TGTGCCAGCAGCGTAGCGGCGGGACAGTACTACGAGCAGTACTTC. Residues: CASSVAAGQYYEQYF.

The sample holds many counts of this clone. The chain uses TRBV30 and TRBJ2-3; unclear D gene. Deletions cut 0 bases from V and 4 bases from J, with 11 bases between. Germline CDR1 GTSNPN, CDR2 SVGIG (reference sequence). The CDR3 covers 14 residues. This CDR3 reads CAWSVPRDSDTQYF. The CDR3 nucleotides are TGTGCCTGGAGTGTCCCTCGAGACTCAGATACGCAGTATTTT.

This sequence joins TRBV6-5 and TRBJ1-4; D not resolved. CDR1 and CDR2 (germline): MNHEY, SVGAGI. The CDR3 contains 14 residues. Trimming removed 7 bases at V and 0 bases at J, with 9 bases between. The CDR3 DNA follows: TGTGCCAGCACTAGGCCAACAACTAATGAAAAACTGTTTTTT. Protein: CASTRPTTNEKLFF.

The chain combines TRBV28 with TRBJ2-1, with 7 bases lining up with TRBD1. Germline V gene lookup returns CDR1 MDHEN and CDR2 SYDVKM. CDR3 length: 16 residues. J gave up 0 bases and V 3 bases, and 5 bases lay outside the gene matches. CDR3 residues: CASSLGTASSYNEQFF. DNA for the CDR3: TGTGCCAGCAGTTTGGGGACAGCCAGCTCCTACAATGAGCAGTTCTTC.

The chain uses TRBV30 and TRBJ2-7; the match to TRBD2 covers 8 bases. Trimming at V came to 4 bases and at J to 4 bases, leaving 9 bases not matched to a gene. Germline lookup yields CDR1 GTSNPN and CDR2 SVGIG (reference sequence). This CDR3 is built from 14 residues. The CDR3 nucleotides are TGTGCCTGGAACCCCGGGACTAGTGGGTACGAGCAGTACTTC. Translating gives CAWNPGTSGYEQYF.

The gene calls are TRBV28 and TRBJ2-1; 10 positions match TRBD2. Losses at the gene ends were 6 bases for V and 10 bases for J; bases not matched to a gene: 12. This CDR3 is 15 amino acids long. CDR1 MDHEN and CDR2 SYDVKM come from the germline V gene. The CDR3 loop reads CASSLGQGLAKEQFF. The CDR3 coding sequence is TGTGCCAGCAGCCTCGGACAGGGACTAGCGAAGGAGCAGTTCTTC.

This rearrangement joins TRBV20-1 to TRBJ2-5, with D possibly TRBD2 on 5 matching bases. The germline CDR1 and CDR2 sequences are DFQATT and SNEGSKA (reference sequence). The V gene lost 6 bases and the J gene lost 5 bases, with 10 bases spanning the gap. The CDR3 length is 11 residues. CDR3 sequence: CSAPTRETQYF. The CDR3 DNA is TGCAGTGCCCCTACTAGGGAGACCCAGTACTTC.

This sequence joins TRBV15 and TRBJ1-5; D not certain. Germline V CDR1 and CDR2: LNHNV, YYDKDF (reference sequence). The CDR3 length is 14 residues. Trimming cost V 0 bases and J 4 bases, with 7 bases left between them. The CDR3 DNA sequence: TGTGCCACCAGCAGAGACGGAGGGAATCAGCCCCAGCATTTT. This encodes CATSRDGGNQPQHF.

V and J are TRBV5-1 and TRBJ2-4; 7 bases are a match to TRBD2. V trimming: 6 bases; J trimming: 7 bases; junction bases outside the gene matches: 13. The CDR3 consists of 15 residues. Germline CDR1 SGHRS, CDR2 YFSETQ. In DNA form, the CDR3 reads TGCGCCAGCATCCCCGGTCAGGGAGGGGCGAACATTCAGTACTTC. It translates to CASIPGQGGANIQYF.

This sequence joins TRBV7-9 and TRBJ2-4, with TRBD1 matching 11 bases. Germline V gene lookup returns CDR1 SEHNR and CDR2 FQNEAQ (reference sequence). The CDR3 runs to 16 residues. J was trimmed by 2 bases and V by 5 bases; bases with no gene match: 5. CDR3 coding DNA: TGTGCCAGCAGCCAGGGGACAGGGGGAACCAAAAACATTCAGTACTTC. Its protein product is CASSQGTGGTKNIQYF.

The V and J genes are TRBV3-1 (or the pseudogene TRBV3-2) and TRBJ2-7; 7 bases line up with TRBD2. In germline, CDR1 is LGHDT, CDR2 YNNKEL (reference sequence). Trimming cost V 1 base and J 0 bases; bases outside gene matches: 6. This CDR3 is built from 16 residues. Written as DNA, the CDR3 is TGTGCCAGCAGCCAAGCCGGACTAGAGGGCTCCTACGAGCAGTACTTC. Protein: CASSQAGLEGSYEQYF.

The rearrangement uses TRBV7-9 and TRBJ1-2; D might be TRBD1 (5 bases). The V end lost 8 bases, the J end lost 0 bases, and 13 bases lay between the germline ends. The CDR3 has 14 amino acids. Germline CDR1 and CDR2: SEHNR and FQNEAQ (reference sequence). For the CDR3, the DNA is TGTGCCAGCTCAGGGATTCCGGCTAACTATGGCTACACCTTC. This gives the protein CASSGIPANYGYTF. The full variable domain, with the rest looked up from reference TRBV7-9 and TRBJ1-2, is DTGVSQNPRHKITKRGQNVTFRCDPISEHNRLYWYRQTLGQGPEFLTYFQNEAQLEKSRLLSDRFSAERPKGSFSTLEIQRTEQGDSAMYLCASSGIPANYGYTFGSGTRLTVV.

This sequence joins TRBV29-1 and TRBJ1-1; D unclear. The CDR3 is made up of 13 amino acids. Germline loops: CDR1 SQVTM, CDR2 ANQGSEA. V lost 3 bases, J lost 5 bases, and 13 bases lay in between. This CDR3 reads CSVDTFPRTEAFF. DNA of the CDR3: TGCAGCGTTGATACGTTCCCGCGTACTGAAGCTTTCTTT. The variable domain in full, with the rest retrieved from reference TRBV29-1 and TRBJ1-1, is SAVISQKPSRDICQRGTSLTIQCQVDSQVTMMFWYRQQPGQSLTLIATANQGSEATYESGFVIDKFPISRPNLTFSTLTVSNMSPEDSSIYLCSVDTFPRTEAFFGQGTRLTVV.

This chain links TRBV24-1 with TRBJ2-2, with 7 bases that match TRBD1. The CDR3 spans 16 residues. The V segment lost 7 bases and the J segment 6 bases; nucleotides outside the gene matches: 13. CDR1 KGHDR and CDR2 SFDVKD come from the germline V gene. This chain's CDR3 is CATSPDRSRSAGELFF. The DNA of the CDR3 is TGTGCCACCAGCCCGGACAGGTCCAGGTCCGCCGGGGAGCTGTTTTTT.

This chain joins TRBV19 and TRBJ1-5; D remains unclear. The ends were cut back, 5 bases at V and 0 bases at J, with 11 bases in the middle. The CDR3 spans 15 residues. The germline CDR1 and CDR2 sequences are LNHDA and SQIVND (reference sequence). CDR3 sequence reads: CASSWTGYSNQPQHF. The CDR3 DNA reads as TGTGCCAGTAGTTGGACGGGGTATAGCAATCAGCCCCAGCATTTT.